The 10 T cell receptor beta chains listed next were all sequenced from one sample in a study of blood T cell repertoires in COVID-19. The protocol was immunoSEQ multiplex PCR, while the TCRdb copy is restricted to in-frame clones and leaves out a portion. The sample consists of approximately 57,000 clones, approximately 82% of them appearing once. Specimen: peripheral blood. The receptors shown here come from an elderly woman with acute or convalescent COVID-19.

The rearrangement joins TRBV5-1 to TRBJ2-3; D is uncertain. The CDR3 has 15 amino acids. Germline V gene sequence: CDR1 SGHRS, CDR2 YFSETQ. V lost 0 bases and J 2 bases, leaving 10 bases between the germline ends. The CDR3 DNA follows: TGCGCCAGCAGCTTGGTTGCGCCCAACACAGATACGCAGTATTTT. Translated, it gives CASSLVAPNTDTQYF.

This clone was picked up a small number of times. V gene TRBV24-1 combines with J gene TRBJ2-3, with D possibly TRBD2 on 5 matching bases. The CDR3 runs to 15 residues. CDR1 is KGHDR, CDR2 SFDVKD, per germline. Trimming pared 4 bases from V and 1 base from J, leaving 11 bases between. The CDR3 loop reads CATSDRGSRTDTQYF. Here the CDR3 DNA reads TGTGCCACCAGTGACCGAGGGTCCCGCACAGATACGCAGTATTTT.

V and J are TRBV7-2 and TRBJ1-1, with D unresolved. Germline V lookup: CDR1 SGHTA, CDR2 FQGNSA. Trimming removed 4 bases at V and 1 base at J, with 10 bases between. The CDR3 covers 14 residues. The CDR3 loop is CASSSLNKNTEAFF. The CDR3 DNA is TGTGCCAGCAGCTCCTTAAACAAGAACACTGAAGCTTTCTTT. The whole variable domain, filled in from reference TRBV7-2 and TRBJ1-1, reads GAGVSQSPSNKVTEKGKDVELRCDPISGHTALYWYRQSLGQGLEFLIYFQGNSAPDKSGLPSDRFSAERTGGSVSTLTIQRTQQEDSAVYLCASSSLNKNTEAFFGQGTRLTVV.

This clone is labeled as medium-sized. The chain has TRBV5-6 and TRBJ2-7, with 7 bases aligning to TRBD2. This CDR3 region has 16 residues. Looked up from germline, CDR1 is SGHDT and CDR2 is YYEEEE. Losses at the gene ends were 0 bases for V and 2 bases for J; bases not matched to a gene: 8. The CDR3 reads CASSLGWGGAAYEQYF. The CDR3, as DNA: TGTGCCAGCAGCTTGGGGTGGGGAGGGGCGGCCTACGAGCAGTACTTC.

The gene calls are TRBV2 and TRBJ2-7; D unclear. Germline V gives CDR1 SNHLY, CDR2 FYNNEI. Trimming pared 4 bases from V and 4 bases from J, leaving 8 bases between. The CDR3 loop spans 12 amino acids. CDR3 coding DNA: TGTGCCAGCAGTGGCGGTACTTACGAGCAGTACTTC. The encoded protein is CASSGGTYEQYF.

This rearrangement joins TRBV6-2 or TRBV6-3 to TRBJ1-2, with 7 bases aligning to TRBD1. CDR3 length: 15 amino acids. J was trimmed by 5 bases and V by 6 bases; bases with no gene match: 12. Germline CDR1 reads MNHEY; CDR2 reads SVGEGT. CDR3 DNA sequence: TGTGCCAGCAGCCCGACAGGGAGAAATCCTTATGGCTACACCTTC. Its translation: CASSPTGRNPYGYTF.

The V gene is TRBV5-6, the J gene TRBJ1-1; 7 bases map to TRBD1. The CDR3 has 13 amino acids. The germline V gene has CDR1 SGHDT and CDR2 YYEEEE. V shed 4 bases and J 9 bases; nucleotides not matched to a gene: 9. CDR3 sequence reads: CASSRDSRSKAFF. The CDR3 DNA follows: TGTGCCAGCAGCAGGGACAGTAGAAGTAAAGCTTTCTTT. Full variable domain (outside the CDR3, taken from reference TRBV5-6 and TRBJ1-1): DAGVTQSPTHLIKTRGQQVTLRCSPKSGHDTVSWYQQALGQGPQFIFQYYEEEERQRGNFPDRFSGHQFPNYSSELNVNALLLGDSALYLCASSRDSRSKAFFGQGTRLTVV.

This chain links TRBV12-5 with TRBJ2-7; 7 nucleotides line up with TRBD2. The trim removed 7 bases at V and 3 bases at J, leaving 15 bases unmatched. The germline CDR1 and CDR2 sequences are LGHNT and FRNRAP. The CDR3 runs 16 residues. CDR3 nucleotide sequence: TGTGCTAGTGCCATGGAAGAGGGCGGGGGAGGCTACGAGCAGTACTTC. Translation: CASAMEEGGGGYEQYF.

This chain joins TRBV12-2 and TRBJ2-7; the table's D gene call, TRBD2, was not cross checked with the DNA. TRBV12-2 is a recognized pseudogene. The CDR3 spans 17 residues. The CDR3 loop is CASRRPAEETLMYEQYF. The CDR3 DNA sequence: TGTGCAAGTCGCCGGCCCGCAGAGGAGACTCTTATGTACGAGCAGTACTTC.

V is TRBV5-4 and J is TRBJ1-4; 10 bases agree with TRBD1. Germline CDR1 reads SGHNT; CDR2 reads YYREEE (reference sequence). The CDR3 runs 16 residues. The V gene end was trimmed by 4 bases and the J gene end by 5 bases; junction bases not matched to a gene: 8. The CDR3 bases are TGTGCCAGCAGCCGAGGGACAGGGGAAAAGAATGAAAAACTGTTTTTT. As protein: CASSRGTGEKNEKLFF.